This TCR beta chain comes out of a study of blood T cell repertoires in COVID-19. Study details: Donors in the United States, Italy and Spain gave samples during acute or convalescent COVID-19.

V shed 2 bases and J 4 bases; nucleotides not matched to a gene: 2. In germline, CDR1 is SGHRS, CDR2 YFSETQ. This CDR3 has 15 residues. In the original workflow: Cell counts per sample came from amplifying reference gene primers. Data came from immunoSEQ multiplex PCR; TCRdb stores just in-frame clones and leaves some out. V, J and clone size were drawn from that table, and D and trimming were deduced from the DNA. The top ten hold over 3% of the sample, which has about 240,000 clones, around 79% seen once. The receptor was derived from a woman aged 80 or older with acute or convalescent COVID-19. The specimen sequenced was peripheral blood. The rearrangement links TRBV5-1 to TRBJ2-2, with TRBD2 identical over 10 bases. CDR3 protein: CASSLIAGGTGELFF. The DNA of the CDR3 is TGCGCCAGCAGCTTAATAGCGGGAGGCACCGGGGAGCTGTTTTTT.